This T cell receptor (beta chain) was captured in a study of OX40 agonist ivuxolimab in advanced cancers. Study-level results: Within 6 weeks, CD4+ and CD8+ blood T cells expanded clonally at 0.1 to 3.0 mg/kg.

Concerning this clone: Antigen unknown.

Germline V CDR1 and CDR2: SGHTA, FQGTGA. V lost 0 bases to trimming and J lost 5 bases, with 16 bases between them. This CDR3 comprises 16 residues. Profiled with immunoSEQ multiplex PCR; TCRdb holds only in-frame clones, not every one. The sample holds tens of thousands of clones; around 90% are singletons and the top ten take about 0.53%. The sample was CD4+ or CD8+ T cells sorted from blood, taken in a trial of the OX40 agonist ivuxolimab. The chain combines TRBV7-3 with TRBJ2-5, with D maybe TRBD2 (6 bases). The TCR sequence derives from an adult with an advanced solid tumor such as melanoma, head and neck, liver or kidney cancer. The CDR3 nucleotides read TGTGCCAGCAGCTTAACGACCCCCGTCGGGAGTGAGACCCAGTACTTC. Translated: CASSLTTPVGSETQYF.